This T cell receptor (beta chain) came from a study of T cells after yellow fever vaccination. Findings and limits, study-wide: Post-booster repertoires contained most primary-vaccination clones again (96% CD4, over 70% CD8). Clonotypes shared by both compartments, CD4 and CD8, made up a small share. When the response was secondary, it was weaker but reached its peak faster, day 5 versus 15.

The CDR3 covers 14 residues. Per germline, CDR1 SGHTA and CDR2 FQGNSA. Trimming pared 6 bases from V and 5 bases from J, leaving 17 bases between. Regarding this clonotype: What it recognizes is unknown.

Using its own MiXCR run on the 5' RACE reads, TCRdb lists one record per CDR3 protein. The sample holds some 250,000 distinct CDR3 sequences, 6.9% seen once. Material: CD4+ T cells sorted from PBMCs, obtained 15 days after the yellow fever booster vaccination. This receptor was identified in a man aged 25 to 40 who received the YFV17D yellow fever vaccine. The rearrangement joins TRBV7-2 to TRBJ2-7; tentatively, D is TRBD1 or TRBD2 (5 bases each). The CDR3 DNA is TGTGCCAGCAGGCTCGGGACGGATGACCACGAGCAGTACTTC. Translating gives CASRLGTDDHEQYF.